This T cell receptor beta chain appears in the sequencing data of a study of T cells after yellow fever vaccination. J lost 6 bases, V lost 4 bases, and 3 bases had no gene match. Germline V lookup: CDR1 MGHDK, CDR2 SYGVNS. This CDR3 spans 14 amino acids. This clonotype was picked up a small number of times. 5'RACE template switching added a universal primer site and UMIs to TCR cDNA. Each CDR3 protein gets one entry after TCRdb re-called the 5' RACE reads with MiXCR. The sample shows more than 350,000 distinct CDR3 sequences, roughly 10% of them seen only once. The input for sequencing was PBMCs, taken on the day of the first yellow fever vaccination. The sequence was obtained from a man between 18 and 35 years old who received the YFV17D yellow fever vaccine. V is TRBV25-1 and J is TRBJ1-3; 10 bases align to TRBD1. CDR3 DNA sequence: TGTGCCAGCAGTGGGGACAGGGGAGAAAACACCATATATTTT. Its protein is CASSGDRGENTIYF.